Below, 18 T cell receptor beta chains from the same sample are listed, as sequenced in a study of cytomegalovirus exposure and HLA in healthy donors. The PCR had 60 Vbeta and 13 Jbeta primers. The data were produced by immunoSEQ multiplex PCR, yet TCRdb's version contains in-frame clones alone and is incomplete. The data show 99,000 or so clones, with under 80% seen just once and roughly 8.6% held by the top ten. The sequencing input was PBMCs. The receptors shown here come from a woman aged 40 to 49 in good health and CMV-seropositive.

This sequence joins TRBV4-1 and TRBJ2-3; maybe TRBD1 (5 bases). V lost 5 bases and J 0 bases, leaving 9 bases between the germline ends. CDR1 MGHRA and CDR2 YSYEKL come from the germline V gene. This CDR3 has 14 residues. The CDR3 sequence is CASSSQDSTDTQYF. The CDR3 DNA reads TGCGCCAGCAGCTCACAGGACAGCACAGATACGCAGTATTTT.

V is TRBV6-4 and J is TRBJ2-1; 11 nucleotides line up with TRBD2. The CDR3 covers 14 residues. J was trimmed by 7 bases and V by 6 bases; bases with no gene match: 5. Germline values: CDR1 MRHNA, CDR2 SNTAGT. CDR3 sequence reads: CASSQTSGTNEQFF. CDR3 coding DNA: TGTGCCAGCAGCCAGACTAGCGGGACGAATGAGCAGTTCTTC.

The chain is built from TRBV4-3 and TRBJ2-2; D might be TRBD2 (6 bases). Looked up from germline, CDR1 is LGHNA and CDR2 is YSLEER. This CDR3 is built from 16 residues. Trimming pared 0 bases from V and 5 bases from J, leaving 13 bases between. CDR3 sequence: CASSQDLPGTTGELFF. In nucleotides, the CDR3 is TGCGCCAGCAGCCAAGACTTACCCGGGACTACCGGGGAGCTGTTTTTT.

The V call is TRBV19, the J call TRBJ1-5, with 7 bases lining up with TRBD1. V was pared by 2 bases and J by 7 bases, with 5 bases of the junction left unmatched. The CDR3 consists of 14 residues. Germline V CDR1 and CDR2: LNHDA, SQIVND (reference sequence). The CDR3 is CASSIPGGGQPQHF. In DNA form, the CDR3 reads TGTGCCAGTAGTATACCAGGGGGAGGACAGCCCCAGCATTTT.

This rearrangement joins TRBV19 to TRBJ2-5, with 8 bases identical to TRBD2. The CDR3 has 16 residues. Germline V gene sequence: CDR1 LNHDA, CDR2 SQIVND (reference sequence). V shed 1 base, J shed 4 bases, and the junction held 8 bases outside the gene matches. The CDR3 protein is CASSIGAGAVRETQYF. For the CDR3, the DNA is TGTGCCAGTAGTATAGGAGCGGGAGCGGTTAGAGAGACCCAGTACTTC.

The chain is built from TRBV9 and TRBJ1-6, with 7 bases lining up with TRBD1. J was trimmed by 6 bases and V by 9 bases; bases with no gene match: 6. CDR3 size: 13 residues. Germline V lookup: CDR1 SGDLS, CDR2 YYNGEE. As DNA, the CDR3 is TGTGCCACCACCCGGGACAGTAATTCACCCCTCCACTTT. This gives the protein CATTRDSNSPLHF.

This clone was detected only a few times. The rearrangement uses TRBV12-5 and TRBJ2-5; D gene uncertain. Per the germline V gene, CDR1 is LGHNT and CDR2 is FRNRAP. This CDR3 region has 18 residues. The V gene lost 0 bases and the J gene lost 2 bases, with 19 bases spanning the gap. As DNA, the CDR3 is TGTGCTAGTGGTTTGGTATGGAGCCTACGAGCGATGCAAGAGACCCAGTACTTC. Encoded protein: CASGLVWSLRAMQETQYF.

In its sample, this clone was seen a few times. The chain has TRBV18 and TRBJ2-1; 10 bases map to TRBD2. Germline V gives CDR1 KGHSH, CDR2 LQKENI. V lost 0 bases, J lost 3 bases, and 2 bases stayed unmatched. The CDR3 is 16 amino acids. The CDR3: CASSPPRLAGYNEQFF. The CDR3 bases are TGTGCCAGCTCACCACCGAGACTAGCGGGCTACAATGAGCAGTTCTTC.

This clone was seen only once. The chain couples TRBV7-3 to TRBJ2-7, with D perhaps matching TRBD2 (5 bases). CDR3 length: 14 amino acids. From germline, CDR1 is SGHTA and CDR2 FQGTGA. Trimming took off 4 bases at V and 5 bases at J, with 15 bases between the two ends. This CDR3 reads CASSSPGSYDEQYF. CDR3 bases: TGTGCCAGCAGCTCGCCGGGATCCTATGACGAGCAGTACTTC.

V is TRBV1 and J is TRBJ2-4; the table's D call, TRBD1, was not checked against the DNA. TRBV1 is noted as a pseudogene. CDR3 length equals 15 residues. The CDR3 DNA reads TGCACCAGCAGCCAGGGGCAGGGGGCAAAAAACATTCAGTACTTC. It codes for CTSSQGQGAKNIQYF.

The chain joins TRBV28 to TRBJ1-4, with TRBD1 matching over 7 bases. The V gene's germline CDR1 is MDHEN and CDR2 SYDVKM. V dropped 6 bases and J dropped 7; count of bases not matched to a gene: 8. The CDR3 is made up of 14 amino acids. In DNA, the CDR3 is TGTGCCAGCAGAAAAGGGGGCCCGGTTGAAAAACTGTTTTTT. Its translation: CASRKGGPVEKLFF.

The V call is TRBV6-5, the J call TRBJ1-1, with TRBD1 as a possible D gene (5 bases). Trimming removed 2 bases at V and 1 base at J, with 5 bases between. The germline gives CDR1 MNHEY, CDR2 SVGAGI. CDR3 length: 13 amino acids. DNA of the CDR3: TGTGCCAGCAGTTACGGACAGAACACTGAAGCTTTCTTT. Translation: CASSYGQNTEAFF.

This clone was seen only a few times. V and J are TRBV9 and TRBJ2-5; 7 nucleotides line up with TRBD1. CDR3 length: 19 amino acids. Germline trimming cut 0 bases from V and 0 bases from J; bases unmatched to any gene: 14. Per the germline V gene, CDR1 is SGDLS and CDR2 is YYNGEE. CDR3 coding DNA: TGTGCCAGCAGCGTAGGATGGTACCGGGACAGATATTACCAAGAGACCCAGTACTTC. Its protein is CASSVGWYRDRYYQETQYF.

V and J are TRBV6-5 and TRBJ1-1, with D perhaps matching TRBD1 (5 bases). Looked up from germline, CDR1 is MNHEY and CDR2 is SVGAGI. V gave up 0 bases and J gave up 6 bases, with 14 bases separating them. There are 15 residues in the CDR3. The CDR3 DNA reads TGTGCCAGCAGTTACTCTGCAGGGAGGGTCTCTGAAGCTTTCTTT. Protein product: CASSYSAGRVSEAFF.

CDR3 coding DNA: TGTGCCAGTAGTATAGCCAGGAAGAACACTGAAGCTTTCTTT. This encodes CASSIARKNTEAFF. V is TRBV19 and J is TRBJ1-1; D gene uncertain. Trimming stripped 1 base from V and 1 base from J, with 7 bases between. The CDR3 length is 14 residues. Germline V gene lookup returns CDR1 LNHDA and CDR2 SQIVND (reference sequence). Full variable domain (rest looked up from reference TRBV19 and TRBJ1-1): DGGITQSPKYLFRKEGQNVTLSCEQNLNHDAMYWYRQDPGQGLRLIYYSQIVNDFQKGDIAEGYSVSREKKESFPLTVTSAQKNPTAFYLCASSIARKNTEAFFGQGTRLTVV.

The genes are TRBV15 and TRBJ2-1; TRBD1 matches 10 bases. The CDR3 is 17 amino acids. V was clipped by 3 bases and J by 4 bases; unmatched bases: 9. In germline, CDR1 is LNHNV, CDR2 YYDKDF (reference sequence). The CDR3 here is CATSRFRDRGYYNEQFF. The CDR3 DNA reads as TGTGCCACCAGCAGGTTTCGGGACAGGGGCTATTACAATGAGCAGTTCTTC. The full variable domain, rest sourced from reference TRBV15 and TRBJ2-1, is DAMVIQNPRYQVTQFGKPVTLSCSQTLNHNVMYWYQQKSSQAPKLLFHYYDKDFNNEADTPDNFQSRRPNTSFCFLDIRSPGLGDTAMYLCATSRFRDRGYYNEQFFGPGTRLTVL.

The chain combines TRBV4-1 with TRBJ2-5; possibly TRBD2 for D (5 bases). V lost 2 bases and J 3 bases, leaving 16 bases between the germline ends. From germline, CDR1 is MGHRA and CDR2 YSYEKL. The CDR3 sequence is 16 residues long. CDR3 loop: CASSQRPFEGEETQYF. CDR3 bases: TGCGCCAGCAGCCAACGTCCCTTTGAGGGAGAAGAGACCCAGTACTTC.

The rearrangement uses TRBV11-3 and TRBJ1-1; D not resolved. V dropped 2 bases and J dropped 5 bases, with 9 bases sitting between them. The germline gives CDR1 SGHNT, CDR2 YENEEA. The CDR3 is 13 amino acids. The DNA of the CDR3 is TGTGCCAGCAGCTTACGCGAGAGGACTGAAGCTTTCTTT. This codes for CASSLRERTEAFF.